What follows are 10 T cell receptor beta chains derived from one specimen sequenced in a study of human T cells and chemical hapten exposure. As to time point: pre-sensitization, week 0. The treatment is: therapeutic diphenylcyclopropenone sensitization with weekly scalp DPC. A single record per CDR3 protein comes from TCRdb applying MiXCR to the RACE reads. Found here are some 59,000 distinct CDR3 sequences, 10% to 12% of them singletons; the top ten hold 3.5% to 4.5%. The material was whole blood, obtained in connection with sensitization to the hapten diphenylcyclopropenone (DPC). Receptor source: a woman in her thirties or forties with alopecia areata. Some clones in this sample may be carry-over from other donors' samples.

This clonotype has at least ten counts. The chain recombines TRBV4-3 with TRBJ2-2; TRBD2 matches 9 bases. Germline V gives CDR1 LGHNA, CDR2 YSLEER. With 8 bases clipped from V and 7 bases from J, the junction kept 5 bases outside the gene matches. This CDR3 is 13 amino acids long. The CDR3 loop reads CASGLATGGELFF. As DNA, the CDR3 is TGCGCCAGCGGACTAGCGACGGGCGGGGAGCTGTTTTTT.

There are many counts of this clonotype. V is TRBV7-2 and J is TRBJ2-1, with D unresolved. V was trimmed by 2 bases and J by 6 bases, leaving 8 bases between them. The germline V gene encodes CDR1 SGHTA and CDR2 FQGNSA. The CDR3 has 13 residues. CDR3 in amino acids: CASSLSWSNEQFF. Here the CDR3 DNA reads TGTGCCAGCAGCTTATCTTGGTCCAATGAGCAGTTCTTC. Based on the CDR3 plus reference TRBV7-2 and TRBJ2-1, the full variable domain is GAGVSQSPSNKVTEKGKDVELRCDPISGHTALYWYRQSLGQGLEFLIYFQGNSAPDKSGLPSDRFSAERTGGSVSTLTIQRTQQEDSAVYLCASSLSWSNEQFFGPGTRLTVL.

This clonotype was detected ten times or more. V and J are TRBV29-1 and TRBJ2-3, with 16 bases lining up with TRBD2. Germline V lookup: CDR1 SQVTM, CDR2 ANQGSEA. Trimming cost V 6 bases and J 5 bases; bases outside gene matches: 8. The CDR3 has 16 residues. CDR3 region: CSVSGTSGRGVDTQYF. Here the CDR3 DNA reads TGCAGCGTCTCCGGGACTAGCGGGAGGGGCGTAGATACGCAGTATTTT.

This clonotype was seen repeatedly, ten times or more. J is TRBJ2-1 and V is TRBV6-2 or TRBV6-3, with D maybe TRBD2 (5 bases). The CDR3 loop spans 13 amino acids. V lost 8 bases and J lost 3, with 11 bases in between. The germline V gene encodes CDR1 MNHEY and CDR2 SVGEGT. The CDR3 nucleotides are TGTGCCAGCTTTGGCGGGTTCTACAATGAGCAGTTCTTC. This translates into CASFGGFYNEQFF.

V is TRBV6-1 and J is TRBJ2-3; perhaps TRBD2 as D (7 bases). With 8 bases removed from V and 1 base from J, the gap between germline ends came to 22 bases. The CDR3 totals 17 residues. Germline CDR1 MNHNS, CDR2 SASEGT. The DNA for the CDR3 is TGTGCCAGCTGCGGAGGGGGACTACAGCGGGGCACAGATACGCAGTATTTT. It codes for CASCGGGLQRGTDTQYF.

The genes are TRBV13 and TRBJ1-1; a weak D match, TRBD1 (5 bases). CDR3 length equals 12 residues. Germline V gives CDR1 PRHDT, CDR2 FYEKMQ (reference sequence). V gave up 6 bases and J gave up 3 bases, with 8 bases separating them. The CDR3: CASRLGDTEAFF. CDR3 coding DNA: TGTGCCAGCAGGCTAGGGGACACTGAAGCTTTCTTT.

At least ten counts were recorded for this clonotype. The CDR3 nucleotides read TGTGCCAGTGAGAGGCAGGCCAGCAATCAGCCCCAGCATTTT. Translating it yields CASERQASNQPQHF. The V and J genes are TRBV19 and TRBJ1-5; D is undetermined. CDR3 length equals 14 residues. With 8 bases removed from V and 1 base from J, the gap between germline ends came to 12 bases. Germline V gene data show CDR1 as LNHDA and CDR2 as SQIVND (reference sequence).

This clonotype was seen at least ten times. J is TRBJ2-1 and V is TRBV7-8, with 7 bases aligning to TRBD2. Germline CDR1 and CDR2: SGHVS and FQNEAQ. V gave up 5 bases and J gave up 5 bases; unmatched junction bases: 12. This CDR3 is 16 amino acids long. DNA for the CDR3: TGTGCCAGCAGCCCCCTGGCGGGAGCCCCTCACAATGAGCAGTTCTTC. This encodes CASSPLAGAPHNEQFF.

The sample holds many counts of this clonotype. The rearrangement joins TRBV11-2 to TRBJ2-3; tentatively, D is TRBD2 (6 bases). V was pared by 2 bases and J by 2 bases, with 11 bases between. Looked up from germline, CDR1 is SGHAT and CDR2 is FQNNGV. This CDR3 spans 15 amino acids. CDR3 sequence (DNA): TGTGCCAGCAGCTTACTTGCGGGATACACAGATACGCAGTATTTT. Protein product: CASSLLAGYTDTQYF.

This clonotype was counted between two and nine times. In nucleotides, the CDR3 is TGTGCCAGCAGCTTGGATCCAGGGGGCAGCTATGGCTACACCTTC. It translates to CASSLDPGGSYGYTF. The rearrangement uses TRBV5-4 and TRBJ1-2; 8 positions match TRBD1. The CDR3 extends over 15 amino acids. In germline, CDR1 is SGHNT, CDR2 YYREEE (reference sequence). Unmatched junction bases numbered 5, after V lost 0 bases and J lost 4 bases.